This T cell receptor (beta chain) is from a study of blood T cell repertoires in COVID-19. Study-level information: Sites in the United States, Italy and Spain provided acute and convalescent COVID-19 samples.

The recovered donors of Cohort 3 showed two negative PCRs, clearance, or symptom resolution. Libraries were prepared by immunoSEQ multiplex PCR; TCRdb keeps only in-frame clonotypes and omits some of them. The sample consists of about 480,000 clones, 70% to 90% of them appearing once. Sequenced: PBMCs or T cells enriched from blood (not recorded which). The receptor was isolated from a woman aged 55-70 years who had recovered from COVID-19.

The CDR3 DNA follows: TGTGCCACCAGTGGCCCGCGGGTCGGTGAGCAGTTCTTC. Amino acids: CATSGPRVGEQFF. The J gene is TRBJ2-1, the V gene TRBV24-1; D is perhaps TRBD2 (5 bases). The CDR3 runs 13 residues. Trimming removed 5 bases at V and 9 bases at J, with 13 bases between. The germline gives CDR1 KGHDR, CDR2 SFDVKD.